This TCR beta chain was retrieved from a study of blood T cell repertoires in COVID-19. Allocation to cohorts depended on clinical history reported by the participants. The table came from immunoSEQ multiplex PCR; TCRdb's copy has only in-frame clones and leaves some out. The data hold just over 350,000 clones, with 87% observed a single time. Per the germline V gene, CDR1 is LNHDA and CDR2 is SQIVND (reference sequence). This CDR3 comprises 14 residues. V lost 8 bases and J lost 6, with 14 bases in between. Material: PBMCs or T cells enriched from blood (not recorded which). The chain links TRBV19 to TRBJ1-6; no firm D call. The sequence derives from a woman aged 30 to 39 who had recovered from COVID-19. CDR3 DNA sequence: TGTGCCAGTTCCGGAGGTTTTGGTAATTCACCCCTCCACTTT. Its protein product is CASSGGFGNSPLHF.